These 6 T cell receptor beta chains originate from one sample sequenced in a study of T cells in Graves' hyperthyroidism and ophthalmopathy (dated by TCRdb to the late 2010s). The library was built by means of multiplex PCR. The sequencer was an Illumina HiSeq 2000. Amplification of TCR beta CDR3 regions was carried out from RNA transcripts. The TCR CDR3 was subjected to a first round of RT-PCR using the HTBI primer set and the Qiagen OneStep RT-PCR kit. TCRdb cleaned the public reads at Q25 with fastp, built clones with MiXCR and kept in-frame beta chains. Records with the same CDR3 protein are collapsed into one entry carrying the most frequent genes and DNA. The sample data list more than 550,000 distinct CDR3 sequences, and about 45% of these were observed just once. More than 7% of the sample is taken by the ten largest. Sequencing input: peripheral blood or thyroid tissue (not recorded which). These receptors came from an adult man with Graves' disease, either hyperthyroidism or ophthalmopathy (not recorded which).

This clonotype came up many times. The V and J genes are TRBV29-1 and TRBJ1-2, with D possibly being TRBD1 (6 bases). Trimming shortened V by 6 bases and J by 4 bases, and 15 bases separated the two germline ends. The CDR3 is made up of 13 amino acids. CDR1 and CDR2 (germline): SQVTM, ANQGSEA. DNA of the CDR3: TGCAGCGTGACAGGAAGAACGGGCTATGGCTACACCTTC. Translating it yields CSVTGRTGYGYTF. Filled out from reference TRBV29-1 and TRBJ1-2, the complete variable domain reads SAVISQKPSRDICQRGTSLTIQCQVDSQVTMMFWYRQQPGQSLTLIATANQGSEATYESGFVIDKFPISRPNLTFSTLTVSNMSPEDSSIYLCSVTGRTGYGYTFGSGTRLTVV.

With regard to this clonotype: A read error may explain this, as a much larger clone is one base away. V and J are TRBV7-6 and TRBJ2-7; D remains unclear. The CDR3 consists of 14 residues. Germline CDR1 reads SGHVS; CDR2 reads FNYEAQ. V was trimmed by 5 bases and J by 1 base, leaving 12 bases between them. CDR3 sequence: CASSPPPQSYEQYF. As DNA, the CDR3 is TGTGCCAGCAGCCCGCCACCTCAGTCCTACGAGCAGTACTTC. The complete variable domain, with remaining parts taken from reference TRBV7-6 and TRBJ2-7, reads GAGVSQSPRYKVTKRGQDVALRCDPISGHVSLYWYRQALGQGPEFLTYFNYEAQQDKSGLPNDRFSAERPEGSISTLTIQRTEQRDSAMYRCASSPPPQSYEQYFGPGTRLTVT.

The chain is built from TRBV29-1 and TRBJ2-5, with 12 bases that match TRBD2. Trimming at V came to 8 bases and at J to 4 bases, leaving 8 bases not matched to a gene. The V gene's germline CDR1 is SQVTM and CDR2 ANQGSEA. This CDR3 is 14 amino acids long. The CDR3 region has the DNA TGCAGCTTAGATCCTAGCGGGGGGGCAGAGACCCAGTACTTC. Its translation is CSLDPSGGAETQYF.

With regard to this clonotype: An end of the junction does not agree with germline; a read error may underlie this. CDR3 DNA: TGCAGTGCTAGAAGCCTCCGGGACGCTGGGTCCAACGTCCTGACTTTC. Its protein product is CSARSLRDAGSNVLTF. The genes are TRBV20-1 and TRBJ2-6; D possibly matches TRBD1 or TRBD2 (5 bases each). This CDR3 is built from 16 residues. CDR1 and CDR2 from the germline V gene are DFQATT and SNEGSKA (reference sequence).

Notes on this clonotype: One end of the junction fails to match germline, which may point to a read error. The chain has TRBV10-2 and TRBJ1-3; D gene ambiguous. The CDR3 has 15 amino acids. The germline V gene encodes CDR1 WSHSY and CDR2 SAAADI. Here the CDR3 reads CASSEADGSGNTIYF. The CDR3 DNA reads as TGTGCCAGCAGTGAAGCGGACGGCTCTGGAAACACCATATATTTT.

In its sample, this clonotype was seen many times. This chain links TRBV2 with TRBJ2-5; D possibly corresponds to TRBD1 (5 bases). The CDR3 length is 13 residues. V gave up 1 base and J gave up 3 bases, with 6 bases separating them. The V gene's germline CDR1 is SNHLY and CDR2 FYNNEI. This CDR3 is CASSEGREETQYF. CDR3 bases: TGTGCCAGCAGTGAAGGCAGGGAAGAGACCCAGTACTTC.